A single TCR beta chain is shown here with its context. The CDR3 has 13 residues. The V and J ends lost 5 bases and 6 bases, in that order; junction bases with no gene match: 2. The V gene's germline CDR1 is MGHDK and CDR2 SYGVNS. The data derive from a study of blood T cell repertoires in COVID-19. Study overall: Acute-phase and convalescent COVID-19 samples originated in the United States, Italy and Spain. Sources were T cells, B-cell-depleted T cells, or PBMCs; the material itself was cDNA or gDNA.

This table comes from immunoSEQ multiplex PCR, and its TCRdb copy is limited to in-frame clones, with some not included. The sample yields about 220,000 clones, around four fifths seen once. The chain links TRBV25-1 to TRBJ1-5; 9 positions agree with TRBD1. This clonotype originated in a woman between 55 and 75 years old who had recovered from COVID-19. The sequenced sample consisted of peripheral blood. In DNA, the CDR3 is TGTGCCAGCAGTTTACAGGGGGCTCAGCCCCAGCATTTT. It is translated as CASSLQGAQPQHF.